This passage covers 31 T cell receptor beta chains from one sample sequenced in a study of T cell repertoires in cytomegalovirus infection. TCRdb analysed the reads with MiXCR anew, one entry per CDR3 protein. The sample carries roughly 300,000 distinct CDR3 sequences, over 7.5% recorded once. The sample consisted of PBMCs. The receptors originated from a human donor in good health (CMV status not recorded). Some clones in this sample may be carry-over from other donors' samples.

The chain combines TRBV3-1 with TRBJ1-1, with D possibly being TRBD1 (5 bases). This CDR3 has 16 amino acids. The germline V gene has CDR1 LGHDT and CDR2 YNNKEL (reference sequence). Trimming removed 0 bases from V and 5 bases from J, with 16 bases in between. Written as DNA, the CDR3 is TGTGCCAGCAGCCAAGAATACGGGACCGTTTGGACTGAAGCTTTCTTT. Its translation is CASSQEYGTVWTEAFF.

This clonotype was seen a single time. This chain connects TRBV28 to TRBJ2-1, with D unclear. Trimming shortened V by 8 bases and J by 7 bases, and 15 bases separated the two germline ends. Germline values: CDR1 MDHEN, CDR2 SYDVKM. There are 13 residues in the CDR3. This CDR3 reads CASSQMRWNEQFF. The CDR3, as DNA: TGTGCCAGCTCCCAGATGCGATGGAATGAGCAGTTCTTC.

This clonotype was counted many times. The DNA for the CDR3 is TGTGCCAGCAGCTTAGGCGAGCTCGATACGCAGTATTTT. It codes for CASSLGELDTQYF. The chain recombines TRBV7-2 with TRBJ2-3; no definite D call. Per germline, CDR1 SGHTA and CDR2 FQGNSA. This CDR3 has 13 amino acids. Trimming removed 1 base from V and 6 bases from J, with 8 bases in between.

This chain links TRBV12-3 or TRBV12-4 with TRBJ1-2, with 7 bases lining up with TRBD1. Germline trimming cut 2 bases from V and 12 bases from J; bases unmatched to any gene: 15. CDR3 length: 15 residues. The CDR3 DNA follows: TGTGCCAGCAGTTTATATCAGGGACAGCGTTTATCGGACACCTTC. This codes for CASSLYQGQRLSDTF.

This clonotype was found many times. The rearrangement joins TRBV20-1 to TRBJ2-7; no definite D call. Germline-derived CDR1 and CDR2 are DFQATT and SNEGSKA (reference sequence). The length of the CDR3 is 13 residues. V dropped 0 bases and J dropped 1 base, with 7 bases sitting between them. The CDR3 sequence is CSAREPSSYEQYF. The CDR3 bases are TGCAGTGCTAGAGAGCCCAGTTCCTACGAGCAGTACTTC.

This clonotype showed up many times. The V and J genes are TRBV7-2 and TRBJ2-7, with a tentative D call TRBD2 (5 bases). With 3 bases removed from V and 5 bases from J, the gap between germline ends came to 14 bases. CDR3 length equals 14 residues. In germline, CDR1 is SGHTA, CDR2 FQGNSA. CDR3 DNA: TGTGCCAGCAGCTTTACTCGGGAATCCCACGAGCAGTACTTC. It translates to CASSFTRESHEQYF.

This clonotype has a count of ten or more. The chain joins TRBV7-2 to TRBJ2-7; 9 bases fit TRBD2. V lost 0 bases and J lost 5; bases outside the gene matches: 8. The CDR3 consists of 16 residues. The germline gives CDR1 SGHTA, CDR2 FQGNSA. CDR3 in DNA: TGTGCCAGCAGCTTAGCCGTTGGCGGGAGGGCCGACGAGCAGTACTTC. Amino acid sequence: CASSLAVGGRADEQYF.

This chain's CDR3 is CASSFKPRGSGANVLTF. The DNA of the CDR3 is TGTGCCAGTAGTTTTAAGCCCCGGGGGAGTGGGGCCAACGTCCTGACTTTC. This chain links TRBV19 with TRBJ2-6; D perhaps matches TRBD2 (6 bases). The CDR3 runs 17 residues. The germline V gene has CDR1 LNHDA and CDR2 SQIVND (reference sequence). Deletions cut 5 bases from V and 3 bases from J, with 17 bases between.

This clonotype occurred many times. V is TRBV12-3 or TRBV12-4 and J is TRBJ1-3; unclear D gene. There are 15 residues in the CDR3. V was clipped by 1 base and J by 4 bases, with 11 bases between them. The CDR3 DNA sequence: TGTGCCAGCAGTTTAGTGGCGGATTCGGGAAACACCATATATTTT. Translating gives CASSLVADSGNTIYF.

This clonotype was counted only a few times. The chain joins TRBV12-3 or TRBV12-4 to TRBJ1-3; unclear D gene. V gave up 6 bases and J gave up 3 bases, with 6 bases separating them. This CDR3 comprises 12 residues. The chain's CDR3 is CASSTVGNTIYF. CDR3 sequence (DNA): TGTGCCAGCAGCACGGTTGGAAACACCATATATTTT.

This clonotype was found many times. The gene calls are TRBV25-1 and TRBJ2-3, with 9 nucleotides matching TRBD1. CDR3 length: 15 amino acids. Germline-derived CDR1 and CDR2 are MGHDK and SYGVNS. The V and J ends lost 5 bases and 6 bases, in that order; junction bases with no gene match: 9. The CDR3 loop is CASSPDRGVLDTQYF. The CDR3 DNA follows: TGTGCCAGCAGTCCGGACAGGGGCGTCCTGGATACGCAGTATTTT.

CDR3 loop: CASSPGTGATNEKLFF. DNA for the CDR3: TGTGCCAGCAGTCCCGGGACAGGGGCAACTAATGAAAAACTGTTTTTT. This sequence joins TRBV6-8 and TRBJ1-4; 10 bases are a match to TRBD1. The junction had 3 bases not matched to a gene; V was cut back by 5 bases and J by 0 bases. Germline loops: CDR1 MNHGY, CDR2 SAAAGT. The CDR3 runs to 16 residues.

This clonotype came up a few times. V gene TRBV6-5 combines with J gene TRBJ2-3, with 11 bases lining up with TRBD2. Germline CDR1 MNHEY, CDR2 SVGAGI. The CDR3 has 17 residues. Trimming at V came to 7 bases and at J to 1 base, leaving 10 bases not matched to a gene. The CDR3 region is CASTRLAGGKRTDTQYF. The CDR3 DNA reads TGTGCCAGCACGCGGCTAGCGGGGGGAAAACGCACAGATACGCAGTATTTT.

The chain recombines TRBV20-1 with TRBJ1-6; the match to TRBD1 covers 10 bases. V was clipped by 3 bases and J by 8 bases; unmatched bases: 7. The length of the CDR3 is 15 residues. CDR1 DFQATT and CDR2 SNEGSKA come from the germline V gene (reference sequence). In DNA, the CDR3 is TGCAGTGCTAGGAGACAGGGGGCTGCGGATTCACCCCTCCACTTT. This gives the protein CSARRQGAADSPLHF.

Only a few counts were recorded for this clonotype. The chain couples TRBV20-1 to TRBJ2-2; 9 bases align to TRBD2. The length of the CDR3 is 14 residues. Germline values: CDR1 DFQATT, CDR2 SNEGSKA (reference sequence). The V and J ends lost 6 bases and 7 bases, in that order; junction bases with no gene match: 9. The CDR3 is CSAMGGGAIGELFF. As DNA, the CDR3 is TGCAGTGCCATGGGCGGGGGGGCGATCGGGGAGCTGTTTTTT.

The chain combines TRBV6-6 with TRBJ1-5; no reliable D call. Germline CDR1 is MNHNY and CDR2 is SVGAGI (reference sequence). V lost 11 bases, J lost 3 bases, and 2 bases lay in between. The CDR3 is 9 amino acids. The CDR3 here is CAANQPQHF. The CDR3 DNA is TGTGCCGCCAATCAGCCCCAGCATTTT.

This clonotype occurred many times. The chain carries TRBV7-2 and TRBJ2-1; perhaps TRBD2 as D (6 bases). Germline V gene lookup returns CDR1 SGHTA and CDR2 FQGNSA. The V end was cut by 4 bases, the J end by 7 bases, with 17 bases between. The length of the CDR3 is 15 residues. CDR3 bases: TGTGCCAGCAGCTCCCAAGGAGTACTAGCAAATGAGCAGTTCTTC. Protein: CASSSQGVLANEQFF.

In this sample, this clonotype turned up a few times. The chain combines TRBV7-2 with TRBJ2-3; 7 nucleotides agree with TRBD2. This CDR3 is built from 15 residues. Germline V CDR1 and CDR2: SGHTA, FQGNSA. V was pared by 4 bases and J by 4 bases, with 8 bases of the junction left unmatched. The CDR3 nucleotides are TGTGCCAGCAGCTCCCGCGGGGGACGGGCAGATACGCAGTATTTT. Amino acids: CASSSRGGRADTQYF.

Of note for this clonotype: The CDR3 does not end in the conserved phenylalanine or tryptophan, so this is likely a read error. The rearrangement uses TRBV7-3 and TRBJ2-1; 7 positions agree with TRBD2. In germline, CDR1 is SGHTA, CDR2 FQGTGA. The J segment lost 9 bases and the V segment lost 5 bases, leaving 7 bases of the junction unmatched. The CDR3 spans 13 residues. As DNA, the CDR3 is TGTGCCAGCAGCCTAGGTGGGGAGGGTGAGCAGTTCCTC. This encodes CASSLGGEGEQFL.

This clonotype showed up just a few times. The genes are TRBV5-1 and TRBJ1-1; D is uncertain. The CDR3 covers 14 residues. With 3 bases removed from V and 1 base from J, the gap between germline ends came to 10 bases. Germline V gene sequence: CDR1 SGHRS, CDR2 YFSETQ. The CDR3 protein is CASSSFSQNTEAFF. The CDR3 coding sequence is TGCGCCAGCAGCTCCTTTTCCCAGAACACTGAAGCTTTCTTT. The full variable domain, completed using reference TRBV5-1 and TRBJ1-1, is KAGVTQTPRYLIKTRGQQVTLSCSPISGHRSVSWYQQTPGQGLQFLFEYFSETQRNKGNFPGRFSGRQFSNSRSEMNVSTLELGDSALYLCASSSFSQNTEAFFGQGTRLTVV.

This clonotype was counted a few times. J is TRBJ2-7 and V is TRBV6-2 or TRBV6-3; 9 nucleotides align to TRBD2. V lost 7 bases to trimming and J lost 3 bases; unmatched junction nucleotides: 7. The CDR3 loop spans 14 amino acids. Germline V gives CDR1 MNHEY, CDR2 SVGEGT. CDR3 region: CASNKAGGDYEQYF. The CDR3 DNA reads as TGTGCCAGCAATAAAGCGGGGGGAGACTACGAGCAGTACTTC.

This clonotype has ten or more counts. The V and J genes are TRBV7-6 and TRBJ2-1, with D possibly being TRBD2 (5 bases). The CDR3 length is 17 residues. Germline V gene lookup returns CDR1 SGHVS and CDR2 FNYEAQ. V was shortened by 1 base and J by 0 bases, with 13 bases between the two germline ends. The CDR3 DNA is TGTGCCAGCAGCTTAGGGGTAGCGTCGAGCTCCTACAATGAGCAGTTCTTC. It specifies CASSLGVASSSYNEQFF.

The CDR3 DNA reads as TGTGCTAGTGGTGCTCCATTGGGACAGCTCGAATATGGGAATCAGCCCCAGCATTTT. This encodes CASGAPLGQLEYGNQPQHF. The chain employs TRBV12-5 and TRBJ1-5; 7 bases fit TRBD1. The CDR3 totals 19 residues. The germline gives CDR1 LGHNT, CDR2 FRNRAP. J was trimmed by 4 bases and V by 5 bases; bases with no gene match: 20.

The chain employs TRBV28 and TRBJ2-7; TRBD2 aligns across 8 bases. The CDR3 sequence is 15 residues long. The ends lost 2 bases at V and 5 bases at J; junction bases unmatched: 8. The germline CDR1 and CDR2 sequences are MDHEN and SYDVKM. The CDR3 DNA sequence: TGTGCCAGCAGTTTACACAGCGGGAGTAGGGACGAGCAGTACTTC. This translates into CASSLHSGSRDEQYF.

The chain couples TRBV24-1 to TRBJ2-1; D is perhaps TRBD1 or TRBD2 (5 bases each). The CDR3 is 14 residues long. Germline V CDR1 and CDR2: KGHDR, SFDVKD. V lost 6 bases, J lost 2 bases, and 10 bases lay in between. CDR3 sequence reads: CATSRDAPYNEQFF. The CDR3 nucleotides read TGTGCCACCAGTCGGGACGCACCCTACAATGAGCAGTTCTTC.

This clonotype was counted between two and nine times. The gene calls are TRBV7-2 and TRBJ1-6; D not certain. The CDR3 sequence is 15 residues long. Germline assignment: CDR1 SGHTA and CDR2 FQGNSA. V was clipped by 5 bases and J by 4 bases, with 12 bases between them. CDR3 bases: TGTGCCAGCAGCCCGCTTCCCCTGTATAATTCACCCCTCCACTTT. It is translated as CASSPLPLYNSPLHF.

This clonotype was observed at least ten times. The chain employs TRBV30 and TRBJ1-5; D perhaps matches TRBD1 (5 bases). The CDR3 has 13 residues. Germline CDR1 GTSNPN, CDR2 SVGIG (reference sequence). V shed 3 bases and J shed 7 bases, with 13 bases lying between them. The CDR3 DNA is TGTGCCTGGAGCTGGCAGGGCGGCCAGCCCCAGCATTTT. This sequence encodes CAWSWQGGQPQHF.

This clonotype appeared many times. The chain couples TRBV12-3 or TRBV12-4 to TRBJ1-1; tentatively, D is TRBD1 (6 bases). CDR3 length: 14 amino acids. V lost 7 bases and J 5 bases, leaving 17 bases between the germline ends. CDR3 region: CASTKSGGRTEAFF. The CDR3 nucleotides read TGTGCCAGCACCAAATCCGGGGGCCGGACTGAAGCTTTCTTT.

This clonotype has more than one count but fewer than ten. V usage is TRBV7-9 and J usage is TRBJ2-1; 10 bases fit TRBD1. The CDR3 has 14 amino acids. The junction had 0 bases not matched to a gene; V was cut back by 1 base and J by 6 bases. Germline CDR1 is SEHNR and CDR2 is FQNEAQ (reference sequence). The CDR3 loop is CASSLGDRGNEQFF. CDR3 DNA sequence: TGTGCCAGCAGCTTAGGGGACAGGGGCAATGAGCAGTTCTTC.

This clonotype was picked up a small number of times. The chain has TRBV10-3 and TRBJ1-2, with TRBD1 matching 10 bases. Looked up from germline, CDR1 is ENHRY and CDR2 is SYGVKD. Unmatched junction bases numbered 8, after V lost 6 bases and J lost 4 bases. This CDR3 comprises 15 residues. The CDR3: CAIRLWDRGSYGYTF. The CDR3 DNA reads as TGTGCCATCAGGTTGTGGGACAGGGGTTCCTATGGCTACACCTTC.

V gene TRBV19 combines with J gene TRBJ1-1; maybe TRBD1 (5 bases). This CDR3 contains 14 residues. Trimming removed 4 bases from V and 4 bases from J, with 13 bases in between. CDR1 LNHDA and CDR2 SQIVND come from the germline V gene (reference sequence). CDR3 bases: TGTGCCAGTAGTACATCAGGGTCTGTCACTGAAGCTTTCTTT. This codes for CASSTSGSVTEAFF.